One and the same sample provided the 11 T cell receptor beta chains below, sequenced in a study of cytomegalovirus exposure and HLA in healthy donors. PCR primers comprised 60 Vbeta and 13 Jbeta primers. Repertoires were generated with immunoSEQ multiplex PCR, while TCRdb's copy carries only in-frame clones and drops some. The sample lists 180,000 or so clones; around four fifths were seen once. The sequenced material came from PBMCs. The receptors were sampled from a woman aged 50 to 65 in good health and CMV-seropositive.

This clone was detected a few times. The chain couples TRBV28 to TRBJ1-2; a weak D match, TRBD1 (6 bases). CDR3 length: 14 residues. The V end lost 5 bases, the J end lost 9 bases, and 19 bases lay between the germline ends. Per the germline V gene, CDR1 is MDHEN and CDR2 is SYDVKM. The CDR3 here is CASSLSPPGASYTF. The CDR3 DNA is TGTGCCAGCAGTCTCAGCCCCCCAGGGGCAAGCTACACCTTC.

V gene TRBV7-8 combines with J gene TRBJ1-6; 7 bases align to TRBD1. This CDR3 is built from 17 residues. The ends lost 3 bases at V and 5 bases at J; junction bases unmatched: 10. Germline lookup yields CDR1 SGHVS and CDR2 FQNEAQ. The CDR3 nucleotides are TGTGCCAGCAGCTTCCGGGACAGCATCAGAAATAATTCACCCCTCCACTTT. It yields the protein CASSFRDSIRNNSPLHF.

V gene TRBV2 combines with J gene TRBJ2-1, with 9 positions matching TRBD2. The CDR3 sequence is 15 residues long. Germline V gives CDR1 SNHLY, CDR2 FYNNEI. Unmatched junction bases numbered 8, after V lost 5 bases and J lost 6 bases. This CDR3 reads CASSWASGKGNEQFF. The CDR3 coding sequence is TGTGCCAGCAGTTGGGCTAGCGGGAAGGGCAATGAGCAGTTCTTC.

The V and J genes are TRBV15 and TRBJ2-7, with D possibly being TRBD1 (5 bases). The V gene's germline CDR1 is LNHNV and CDR2 YYDKDF (reference sequence). The CDR3 consists of 16 residues. V lost 1 base, J lost 4 bases, and 17 bases lay in between. CDR3 sequence: CATSRVPLGKGYEQYF. CDR3 DNA sequence: TGTGCCACCAGCAGAGTCCCCTTGGGTAAGGGGTACGAGCAGTACTTC.

The J gene is TRBJ2-5, the V gene TRBV21-1; no DNA check was done on the table's D call, TRBD1. TRBV21-1 is described as a pseudogene. The length of the CDR3 is 15 residues. CDR3 amino acids: CASTPDSHPQETQYF. The CDR3, as DNA: TGTGCCAGCACCCCAGACAGCCACCCCCAAGAGACCCAGTACTTC.

The chain joins TRBV21-1 to TRBJ2-7; TRBD1, the D gene given by the table, was not confirmed from the DNA. TRBV21-1 counts as a pseudogene. The CDR3 totals 13 residues. The CDR3 DNA follows: TGTGCCAGCAGCAACTCCCAGGCCTACGAGCAGTACTTC. Its protein product is CASSNSQAYEQYF.

The genes are TRBV4-1 and TRBJ2-7; 11 bases agree with TRBD1. This CDR3 comprises 19 residues. Germline V gives CDR1 MGHRA, CDR2 YSYEKL. The V and J ends lost 2 bases and 3 bases, in that order; junction bases with no gene match: 15. The CDR3 loop is CASSQILGQGALYGYEQYF. CDR3 bases: TGCGCCAGCAGCCAAATCCTCGGACAGGGGGCTTTATACGGCTACGAGCAGTACTTC.

The rearrangement joins TRBV7-9 to TRBJ1-2; maybe TRBD1 (6 bases). This CDR3 spans 11 amino acids. CDR1 is SEHNR and CDR2 is FQNEAQ in the germline V gene (reference sequence). V lost 8 bases and J lost 5, with 9 bases in between. The CDR3 DNA is TGTGCCAGCGGTAGGGGGTATGGCTACACCTTC. Translation gives CASGRGYGYTF.

The genes are TRBV5-1 and TRBJ2-7; 9 bases map to TRBD1. The germline V gene has CDR1 SGHRS and CDR2 YFSETQ. The J segment lost 2 bases and the V segment lost 3 bases, leaving 0 bases of the junction unmatched. The CDR3 runs 13 residues. The CDR3 loop reads CASSWDRAYEQYF. CDR3 sequence (DNA): TGCGCCAGCAGCTGGGACAGGGCCTACGAGCAGTACTTC.

The J gene is TRBJ1-2, the V gene TRBV5-4, with 8 bases aligning to TRBD1. This CDR3 spans 13 amino acids. From germline, CDR1 is SGHNT and CDR2 YYREEE (reference sequence). Germline trimming cut 4 bases from V and 6 bases from J; bases unmatched to any gene: 5. CDR3 residues: CASSIKQGDGYTF. CDR3 coding DNA: TGTGCCAGCAGCATAAAACAGGGGGATGGCTACACCTTC.

V gene TRBV7-9 combines with J gene TRBJ1-1; weak D call: TRBD1 (6 bases). Germline CDR1 SEHNR, CDR2 FQNEAQ (reference sequence). The CDR3 is 13 residues long. V was shortened by 5 bases and J by 2 bases, with 9 bases between the two germline ends. The CDR3 loop reads CASSLQGNTEAFF. DNA for the CDR3: TGTGCCAGCAGCCTACAGGGAAACACTGAAGCTTTCTTT.